This T cell receptor beta chain derives from a study of blood T cell repertoires in COVID-19. This clone came up once. The table came from immunoSEQ multiplex PCR; TCRdb's copy has only in-frame clones and leaves some out. The repertoire consists of roughly 670,000 clones, with approximately 90% occurring once and the leading ten covering 0.2% to 0.3%. This sequence was found in a woman aged 18-30 years with acute or convalescent COVID-19. The sequenced sample consisted of peripheral blood.

CDR3 in DNA: TGTGCCAGCAGTAACCCAGGGGGCTCTAATGAAAAACTGTTTTTT. Residues: CASSNPGGSNEKLFF. This chain uses TRBV6-2 or TRBV6-3 with TRBJ1-4, with 8 positions matching TRBD1. This CDR3 region has 15 residues. After removal of 5 bases from V and 3 bases from J, the junction contained 5 bases not matched to a gene. Per the germline V gene, CDR1 is MNHEY and CDR2 is SVGEGT.